Below, 4 T cell receptor beta chains from the same sample are listed, as sequenced in a study of blood T cell dynamics during melanoma immunotherapy. Study-wide points: Cell-free DNA CDR3 sequences most resembled the immune-effector CD8+ subset, which was also most clonal.

Assay: immunoSEQ multiplex PCR; the TCRdb copy retains only in-frame clones and omits some. Found here are 1,200 or so clones, roughly 70% of them singletons; the top ten hold less than 20%. No antigen has been identified for these receptors. Time point described: pre-treatment baseline. Immune-effector memory T cells were defined as CD3+ CD4- CD8+ CD45RA- CD45RO-high CD27- CCR7-. The specimen comprised CD8+ T cells from blood, sampled from a patient treated with checkpoint blockade. These receptors were collected from a human donor with melanoma.

V usage is TRBV27 and J usage is TRBJ2-7; D may be TRBD1 or TRBD2 (7 bases each). The CDR3 runs to 14 residues. The V gene lost 3 bases and the J gene lost 7 bases, with 16 bases spanning the gap. Germline V gene lookup returns CDR1 MNHEY and CDR2 SMNVEV (reference sequence). CDR3 coding DNA: TGTGCCAGCAGTTTGCGTCAGGGGGGGTTGGAGCAGTACTTC. Translation: CASSLRQGGLEQYF.

The V call is TRBV28, the J call TRBJ2-7; unclear D gene. The CDR3 spans 13 residues. CDR1 is MDHEN, CDR2 SYDVKM, per germline. V gave up 2 bases and J gave up 2 bases, with 7 bases separating them. CDR3 DNA: TGTGCCAGCAGTTTAAGTGGGGCCTACGAGCAGTACTTC. Protein sequence: CASSLSGAYEQYF.

V gene TRBV7-9 combines with J gene TRBJ2-1, with D hard to call. The CDR3 totals 15 residues. Looked up from germline, CDR1 is SEHNR and CDR2 is FQNEAQ (reference sequence). Trimming removed 5 bases at V and 0 bases at J, with 11 bases between. CDR3 nucleotide sequence: TGTGCCAGCAGCGAAGAGCTGAGCTCCTACAATGAGCAGTTCTTC. Translated: CASSEELSSYNEQFF.

The chain employs TRBV11-2 and TRBJ2-6; 7 bases match TRBD1. The CDR3 contains 17 residues. In germline, CDR1 is SGHAT, CDR2 FQNNGV. Trimming cost V 1 base and J 4 bases; bases outside gene matches: 7. In DNA form, the CDR3 reads TGTGCCAGCAGCTTAGTTAGAGGGGGCACCGGGGCCAACGTCCTGACTTTC. This gives the protein CASSLVRGGTGANVLTF.